Shown below are 14 T cell receptor beta chains from a single sample sequenced in a study of cytomegalovirus exposure and HLA in healthy donors. 13 Jbeta primers and 60 Vbeta primers were used for the PCR. Method: immunoSEQ multiplex PCR; TCRdb's copy keeps in-frame clones and lacks some. The data hold over 80,000 clones, with roughly four fifths observed a single time. Source material: PBMCs. The receptors shown here come from a middle-aged man in good health and CMV-seropositive.

The V call is TRBV30, the J call TRBJ1-3; 8 bases fit TRBD1. The CDR3 has 13 amino acids. V was clipped by 1 base and J by 5 bases; unmatched bases: 1. Germline CDR1 reads GTSNPN; CDR2 reads SVGIG (reference sequence). In DNA form, the CDR3 reads TGTGCCTGGAGTGGGACAGGGAGAAACACCATATATTTT. It is translated as CAWSGTGRNTIYF. Together with reference TRBV30 and TRBJ1-3, the CDR3 gives the full variable domain: SQTIHQWPATLVQPVGSPLSLECTVEGTSNPNLYWYRQAAGRGLQLLFYSVGIGQISSEVPQNLSASRPQDRQFILSSKKLLLSDSGFYLCAWSGTGRNTIYFGEGSWLTVV.

The genes are TRBV11-2 and TRBJ1-1, with D uncertain. The CDR3 covers 14 residues. V dropped 0 bases and J dropped 6 bases, with 11 bases sitting between them. Per germline, CDR1 SGHAT and CDR2 FQNNGV. The DNA for the CDR3 is TGTGCCAGCAGCTTAGAATTGCATAGTCCTGAAGCTTTCTTT. It translates to CASSLELHSPEAFF.

This clone was counted a single time. The V call is TRBV30, the J call TRBJ2-2; TRBD2 aligns across 7 bases. The CDR3 runs 13 residues. Germline lookup yields CDR1 GTSNPN and CDR2 SVGIG (reference sequence). V was pared by 7 bases and J by 4 bases, with 6 bases of the junction left unmatched. The CDR3 coding sequence is TGTGCCTCAAGGGAGGGGCGCACCGGGGAGCTGTTTTTT. Translation: CASREGRTGELFF.

This clone turned up a few times. The chain is built from TRBV5-1 and TRBJ2-7; TRBD2 matches at 12 bases. CDR1 is SGHRS and CDR2 is YFSETQ in the germline V gene. The ends lost 2 bases at V and 0 bases at J; junction bases unmatched: 6. CDR3 size: 17 residues. The CDR3 DNA sequence: TGCGCCAGCAGCTTACTAGCGGGGGGCGGTAGCTCCTACGAGCAGTACTTC. Translation gives CASSLLAGGGSSYEQYF.

The chain uses TRBV11-2 and TRBJ2-3, with D unclear. CDR1 and CDR2 from the germline V gene are SGHAT and FQNNGV. This CDR3 has 12 residues. V dropped 4 bases and J dropped 6 bases, with 8 bases sitting between them. The CDR3 region has the DNA TGTGCCAGCAGCTCAACTTCCGATACGCAGTATTTT. This translates into CASSSTSDTQYF.

The V and J genes are TRBV29-1 and TRBJ2-7, with 8 bases identical to TRBD1. The V and J ends lost 5 bases and 0 bases, in that order; junction bases with no gene match: 9. CDR1 and CDR2 (germline): SQVTM, ANQGSEA. The CDR3 is 15 residues long. The CDR3 loop reads CSVQYRQGPSYEQYF. In DNA, the CDR3 is TGCAGCGTTCAGTACCGACAGGGGCCCTCCTACGAGCAGTACTTC.

In DNA, the CDR3 is TGTGCCAGCAGCTTTATCGCCCGTGGTGCGGGGAACACTGAAGCTTTCTTT. Protein: CASSFIARGAGNTEAFF. This chain joins TRBV13 and TRBJ1-1; D unresolved. CDR1 and CDR2 (germline): PRHDT, FYEKMQ (reference sequence). Trimming pared 3 bases from V and 1 base from J, leaving 18 bases between. The CDR3 extends over 17 amino acids.

The gene calls are TRBV6-1 and TRBJ2-1; TRBD2 matches 8 bases. CDR1 is MNHNS and CDR2 is SASEGT in the germline V gene. The CDR3 has 14 residues. Trimming removed 8 bases from V and 4 bases from J; junction bases left unmatched: 7. This chain's CDR3 is CASLWAGGYNEQFF. Here the CDR3 DNA reads TGTGCCAGCCTATGGGCGGGGGGTTACAATGAGCAGTTCTTC.

The rearrangement uses TRBV6-5 and TRBJ2-1; 7 bases agree with TRBD1. Germline CDR1 reads MNHEY; CDR2 reads SVGAGI. V shed 6 bases and J 8 bases; nucleotides not matched to a gene: 4. The CDR3 consists of 12 residues. DNA for the CDR3: TGTGCCAGCAGCTTCACAGGGGATGAGCAGTTCTTC. It specifies CASSFTGDEQFF.

The chain links TRBV6-5 to TRBJ2-1, with D tentatively TRBD1 (5 bases). This CDR3 region has 13 residues. Germline assignment: CDR1 MNHEY and CDR2 SVGAGI. V was clipped by 2 bases and J by 10 bases, with 12 bases between them. The DNA for the CDR3 is TGTGCCAGCAGTTACGCAGGGATTTGGGAGCAGTTCTTC. Translation: CASSYAGIWEQFF.

This chain links TRBV5-4 with TRBJ1-2, with 8 bases that match TRBD1. The CDR3 extends over 14 amino acids. After removal of 4 bases from V and 8 bases from J, the junction contained 10 bases not matched to a gene. Germline values: CDR1 SGHNT, CDR2 YYREEE (reference sequence). The CDR3 spells CASSPGQAFGGYTF. In nucleotides, the CDR3 is TGTGCCAGCAGCCCGGGACAGGCCTTTGGAGGCTACACCTTC.

The chain recombines TRBV15 with TRBJ1-1; 8 nucleotides line up with TRBD1. Trimming removed 4 bases from V and 8 bases from J; junction bases left unmatched: 9. Germline V gene lookup returns CDR1 LNHNV and CDR2 YYDKDF (reference sequence). This CDR3 region has 14 residues. Here the CDR3 reads CATSTPGQVKEAFF. The CDR3 DNA is TGTGCCACCAGCACCCCGGGACAGGTGAAGGAAGCTTTCTTT. The full variable domain, its missing parts supplied by reference TRBV15 and TRBJ1-1, is DAMVIQNPRYQVTQFGKPVTLSCSQTLNHNVMYWYQQKSSQAPKLLFHYYDKDFNNEADTPDNFQSRRPNTSFCFLDIRSPGLGDTAMYLCATSTPGQVKEAFFGQGTRLTVV.

This clone showed up just a few times. CDR3 coding DNA: TGTGCCAGCCGCCAAGGGGGTGACAATCAGCCCCAGCATTTT. Amino acid sequence: CASRQGGDNQPQHF. The genes are TRBV28 and TRBJ1-5; weak D call: TRBD1 (6 bases). Germline lookup yields CDR1 MDHEN and CDR2 SYDVKM. V dropped 8 bases and J dropped 3 bases, with 14 bases sitting between them. This CDR3 comprises 14 residues.

The gene calls are TRBV5-4 and TRBJ2-1, with TRBD2 matching over 8 bases. V was pared by 6 bases and J by 3 bases, with 11 bases of the junction left unmatched. Germline V gene sequence: CDR1 SGHNT, CDR2 YYREEE (reference sequence). The CDR3 is 16 amino acids. In DNA form, the CDR3 reads TGTGCCAGCACCCCCGCTACCGGGAGGGTCTACAATGAGCAGTTCTTC. This encodes CASTPATGRVYNEQFF.